Here is one T cell receptor (beta chain) with its context. The data stem from a study of technical replicates of blood from several donors. Sequencing was performed with immunoSEQ multiplex PCR; in TCRdb, only in-frame clones are kept and a portion is missing. The sample consists of more than 90,000 clones, under 97% of them appearing once. V was trimmed by 5 bases and J by 0 bases, leaving 11 bases between them. Germline V gene sequence: CDR1 LNHNV, CDR2 YYDKDF (reference sequence). The CDR3 loop spans 16 amino acids. This receptor was identified in a human donor in good health. The chain recombines TRBV15 with TRBJ2-6, with D unresolved. What was sequenced was T cells isolated from PBMCs. DNA for the CDR3: TGTGCCACCAGCCCCAAAAGACACTCTGGGGCCAACGTCCTGACTTTC. Protein sequence: CATSPKRHSGANVLTF.